These T cell receptor beta chains were read from a single sample in a study of T cell changes during pregnancy in multiple sclerosis. Clones were read by immunoSEQ multiplex PCR, and TCRdb kept only the in-frame ones, dropping some. The sample yields under 130,000 clones, about 90% seen once. The sequencing here drew on peripheral blood, taken after pregnancy. The receptors originated from a female donor with multiple sclerosis, enrolled in a pregnancy study. Both conserved end residues are part of each CDR3. D genes are given only for firm matches. Only some rows state a clone size, as once, few, many or a class for expanded clones.

clone size: .
V gene: TRBV4-1
J gene: TRBJ2-7
D gene: .
CDR3 protein: CASSLSYTGSYEQYF
CDR3 DNA: TGCGCCAGCAGCCTCAGTTACACGGGCTCCTACGAGCAGTACTTC

clone size: .
V gene: TRBV5-1
J gene: TRBJ2-5
D gene: .
CDR3 protein: CASYPVAGQETQYF
CDR3 DNA: TGCGCCAGCTACCCGGTTGCGGGCCAAGAGACCCAGTACTTC

clone size: .
V gene: TRBV5-1
J gene: TRBJ1-1
D gene: .
CDR3 protein: CASSLATGLNTEAFF
CDR3 DNA: TGCGCCAGCAGCTTGGCCACAGGGCTGAACACTGAAGCTTTCTTT

clone size: .
V gene: TRBV18
J gene: TRBJ2-1
D gene: TRBD1
CDR3 protein: CASSPLFNRGIPIEQFF
CDR3 DNA: TGTGCCAGCTCACCACTATTCAACAGGGGAATCCCAATTGAGCAGTTCTTC

clone size: .
V gene: TRBV7-8
J gene: TRBJ1-1
D gene: .
CDR3 protein: CASSLERGGSEAFF
CDR3 DNA: TGTGCCAGCAGCTTAGAACGGGGAGGCTCTGAAGCTTTCTTT

clone size: .
V gene: TRBV27
J gene: TRBJ2-7
D gene: TRBD1
CDR3 protein: CASSALTGTASYEQYF
CDR3 DNA: TGTGCCAGCAGTGCCCTAACCGGGACAGCCTCCTACGAGCAGTACTTC

clone size: .
V gene: TRBV6-6
J gene: TRBJ1-5
D gene: .
CDR3 protein: CASLGGMGGVNQPQHF
CDR3 DNA: TGTGCCAGCCTGGGGGGGATGGGGGGGGTCAATCAGCCCCAGCATTTT

clone size: once
V gene: TRBV7-9
J gene: TRBJ2-1
D gene: TRBD1
CDR3 protein: CASSFRQGNYNEQFF
CDR3 DNA: TGTGCCAGCAGCTTTAGACAGGGTAACTACAATGAGCAGTTCTTC

clone size: .
V gene: TRBV19
J gene: TRBJ2-3
D gene: .
CDR3 protein: CASTVHVRDTDTQYF
CDR3 DNA: TGTGCCAGTACCGTACACGTCAGGGACACAGATACGCAGTATTTT

clone size: once
V gene: TRBV27
J gene: TRBJ2-4
D gene: .
CDR3 protein: CASSLGQGAKNIQYF
CDR3 DNA: TGTGCCAGCAGTTTAGGGCAAGGAGCCAAAAACATTCAGTACTTC

clone size: .
V gene: TRBV6-6
J gene: TRBJ2-7
D gene: .
CDR3 protein: CASRDRTYEQYF
CDR3 DNA: TGTGCCAGCAGAGACAGAACCTACGAGCAGTACTTC

clone size: .
V gene: TRBV5-8
J gene: TRBJ1-2
D gene: .
CDR3 protein: CASSFDRHRGYTF
CDR3 DNA: TGTGCCAGCAGCTTCGACAGGCATCGAGGCTACACCTTC

clone size: .
V gene: TRBV7-9
J gene: TRBJ1-1
D gene: .
CDR3 protein: CASSSSGHTEAFF
CDR3 DNA: TGTGCCAGCAGCTCCAGTGGCCACACTGAAGCTTTCTTT

clone size: .
V gene: TRBV7-9
J gene: TRBJ2-1
D gene: TRBD1
CDR3 protein: CASSFGTGVNNEQFF
CDR3 DNA: TGTGCCAGCAGCTTTGGGACAGGGGTAAACAATGAGCAGTTCTTC

clone size: .
V gene: TRBV30
J gene: TRBJ1-5
D gene: .
CDR3 protein: CAWSVAPGQPQHF
CDR3 DNA: TGTGCCTGGAGTGTAGCCCCCGGTCAGCCCCAGCATTTT

clone size: .
V gene: TRBV7-2
J gene: TRBJ2-5
D gene: .
CDR3 protein: CASSFSGKETQYF
CDR3 DNA: TGTGCCAGCAGCTTTTCTGGCAAAGAGACCCAGTACTTC

clone size: .
V gene: TRBV7-2
J gene: TRBJ2-2
D gene: TRBD1
CDR3 protein: CASSFPWTGTGELFF
CDR3 DNA: TGTGCCAGCAGCTTTCCCTGGACAGGCACCGGGGAGCTGTTTTTT

clone size: .
V gene: TRBV27
J gene: TRBJ1-1
D gene: .
CDR3 protein: CASSSLAVTEAFF
CDR3 DNA: TGTGCCAGCAGTTCTCTGGCGGTCACTGAAGCTTTCTTT

clone size: few
V gene: TRBV30
J gene: TRBJ1-2
D gene: .
CDR3 protein: CAWKEPGDPFGYTF
CDR3 DNA: TGTGCCTGGAAGGAGCCAGGGGACCCTTTCGGCTACACCTTC

clone size: few
V gene: TRBV5-4
J gene: TRBJ1-2
D gene: TRBD1
CDR3 protein: CASSTGQGGDYGYTF
CDR3 DNA: TGTGCCAGCAGCACCGGACAGGGAGGAGACTATGGCTACACCTTC

clone size: .
V gene: TRBV28
J gene: TRBJ1-3
D gene: .
CDR3 protein: CASSFGQGGNTIYF
CDR3 DNA: TGTGCCAGCAGTTTTGGGCAGGGGGGAAACACCATATATTTT

clone size: .
V gene: TRBV9
J gene: TRBJ2-1
D gene: TRBD2
CDR3 protein: CASSVALAGSYNEQFF
CDR3 DNA: TGTGCCAGCAGCGTAGCACTAGCGGGTTCTTACAATGAGCAGTTCTTC

clone size: .
V gene: TRBV7-2
J gene: TRBJ2-7
D gene: TRBD2
CDR3 protein: CASSAGLAAIYEQYF
CDR3 DNA: TGTGCCAGCAGCGCCGGGCTAGCGGCGATCTACGAGCAGTACTTC

clone size: .
V gene: TRBV7-2
J gene: TRBJ2-1
D gene: TRBD2
CDR3 protein: CASSLAWRGDEQFF
CDR3 DNA: TGTGCCAGCAGCTTAGCCTGGCGGGGGGATGAGCAGTTCTTC

clone size: .
V gene: TRBV5-1
J gene: TRBJ2-3
D gene: .
CDR3 protein: CASSPAGQGVSGTDTQYF
CDR3 DNA: TGCGCCAGCAGTCCGGCGGGGCAGGGGGTTTCGGGCACAGATACGCAGTATTTT

clone size: .
V gene: TRBV9
J gene: TRBJ2-1
D gene: .
CDR3 protein: CASSPQTRNEQFF
CDR3 DNA: TGTGCCAGCAGCCCCCAGACTAGAAATGAGCAGTTCTTC

clone size: .
V gene: TRBV4-3
J gene: TRBJ2-5
D gene: TRBD2
CDR3 protein: CASSQAWDPSGEGQETQYF
CDR3 DNA: TGCGCCAGCAGCCAAGCCTGGGACCCTAGCGGGGAGGGGCAAGAGACCCAGTACTTC

clone size: .
V gene: TRBV7-2
J gene: TRBJ1-2
D gene: .
CDR3 protein: CASSLKRGFGYTF
CDR3 DNA: TGTGCCAGCAGCTTAAAGAGGGGGTTCGGCTACACCTTC

clone size: .
V gene: TRBV27
J gene: TRBJ2-2
D gene: TRBD2
CDR3 protein: CASSRGTSGTWGAAGELFF
CDR3 DNA: TGTGCCAGCAGCCGTGGGACTAGCGGGACCTGGGGGGCGGCCGGGGAGCTGTTTTTT

clone size: .
V gene: TRBV18
J gene: TRBJ2-7
D gene: TRBD1
CDR3 protein: CASSRQGTSSYEQYF
CDR3 DNA: TGTGCCAGCTCACGACAGGGGACGAGCTCCTACGAGCAGTACTTC

clone size: .
V gene: TRBV15
J gene: TRBJ2-3
D gene: .
CDR3 protein: CATSRGPGLTDTQYF
CDR3 DNA: TGTGCCACCAGCAGGGGTCCGGGACTGACAGATACGCAGTATTTT

clone size: .
V gene: TRBV11-2
J gene: TRBJ2-1
D gene: TRBD2
CDR3 protein: CASKSGLANYNEQFF
CDR3 DNA: TGTGCCAGCAAATCGGGACTAGCGAACTACAATGAGCAGTTCTTC

clone size: once
V gene: TRBV7-9
J gene: TRBJ1-4
D gene: .
CDR3 protein: CASSPTGNVANEKLFF
CDR3 DNA: TGTGCCAGCAGCCCTACAGGGAACGTAGCTAATGAAAAACTGTTTTTT

clone size: once
V gene: TRBV5-1
J gene: TRBJ1-1
D gene: .
CDR3 protein: CASSLIARTEAFF
CDR3 DNA: TGCGCCAGCAGCTTGATAGCGAGGACTGAAGCTTTCTTT

clone size: .
V gene: TRBV7-3
J gene: TRBJ2-2
D gene: .
CDR3 protein: CASSLGQNTGELFF
CDR3 DNA: TGTGCCAGCAGCCTGGGACAGAACACCGGGGAGCTGTTTTTT

clone size: .
V gene: TRBV7-8
J gene: TRBJ2-3
D gene: .
CDR3 protein: CASRGQNSDTQYF
CDR3 DNA: TGTGCATCTCGAGGGCAGAATTCAGATACGCAGTATTTT

clone size: .
V gene: TRBV9
J gene: TRBJ2-2
D gene: .
CDR3 protein: CASSINPGGRTGELFF
CDR3 DNA: TGTGCCAGCAGCATCAATCCCGGGGGGCGGACCGGGGAGCTGTTTTTT

clone size: .
V gene: TRBV29-1
J gene: TRBJ2-2
D gene: TRBD2
CDR3 protein: CSVRLPGLAPRTGELFF
CDR3 DNA: TGCAGCGTCCGCTTGCCGGGACTAGCACCGCGCACCGGGGAGCTGTTTTTT

clone size: once
V gene: TRBV7-8
J gene: TRBJ2-7
D gene: .
CDR3 protein: CASTTRESSYEQYF
CDR3 DNA: TGTGCCAGCACAACCCGGGAGAGCTCCTACGAGCAGTACTTC

clone size: .
V gene: TRBV7-9
J gene: TRBJ1-2
D gene: .
CDR3 protein: CASSLEPTRATYGYTF
CDR3 DNA: TGTGCCAGCAGCTTAGAGCCCACTCGAGCGACGTATGGCTACACCTTC

clone size: .
V gene: TRBV9
J gene: TRBJ2-1
D gene: TRBD2
CDR3 protein: CASSVDGLALYNEQFF
CDR3 DNA: TGTGCCAGCAGCGTAGACGGACTAGCTCTCTACAATGAGCAGTTCTTC

clone size: .
V gene: TRBV7-9
J gene: TRBJ1-1
D gene: .
CDR3 protein: CASSLALTRNTEAFF
CDR3 DNA: TGTGCCAGCAGCTTAGCCCTGACAAGAAACACTGAAGCTTTCTTT

clone size: .
V gene: TRBV5-1
J gene: TRBJ2-5
D gene: .
CDR3 protein: CASSLGPGFQETQYF
CDR3 DNA: TGCGCCAGCAGCTTGGGTCCGGGATTTCAAGAGACCCAGTACTTC

clone size: once
V gene: TRBV15
J gene: TRBJ1-1
D gene: .
CDR3 protein: CATQEGGYTEAFF
CDR3 DNA: TGTGCCACCCAAGAGGGAGGGTACACTGAAGCTTTCTTT

clone size: .
V gene: TRBV28
J gene: TRBJ1-5
D gene: .
CDR3 protein: CASSFPDRYQPQHF
CDR3 DNA: TGTGCCAGCAGTTTTCCCGACAGATATCAGCCCCAGCATTTT

clone size: .
V gene: TRBV14
J gene: TRBJ2-7
D gene: TRBD1
CDR3 protein: CASSQGQLPYEQYF
CDR3 DNA: TGTGCCAGCAGCCAGGGACAGCTCCCCTACGAGCAGTACTTC

clone size: .
V gene: TRBV12-5
J gene: TRBJ1-2
D gene: TRBD1
CDR3 protein: CASGFPPGQALYGYTF
CDR3 DNA: TGTGCTAGTGGTTTCCCGCCGGGACAGGCCCTCTATGGCTACACCTTC

clone size: .
V gene: TRBV7-3
J gene: TRBJ2-2
D gene: TRBD1
CDR3 protein: CASSLTDRGANTGELFF
CDR3 DNA: TGTGCCAGCAGCTTAACGGACAGGGGAGCGAACACCGGGGAGCTGTTTTTT

clone size: few
V gene: TRBV5-1
J gene: TRBJ2-1
D gene: TRBD2
CDR3 protein: CASSWREGSYNEQFF
CDR3 DNA: TGCGCCAGCAGCTGGAGGGAGGGCTCCTACAATGAGCAGTTCTTC

clone size: few
V gene: TRBV9
J gene: TRBJ2-7
D gene: TRBD2
CDR3 protein: CASSVGEGLAGDEQYF
CDR3 DNA: TGTGCCAGCAGCGTAGGAGAGGGACTAGCGGGAGACGAGCAGTACTTC

clone size: .
V gene: TRBV27
J gene: TRBJ2-7
D gene: TRBD2
CDR3 protein: CASSLRREPSYEQYF
CDR3 DNA: TGTGCCAGCAGTTTACGGCGGGAGCCTTCCTACGAGCAGTACTTC

clone size: .
V gene: TRBV28
J gene: TRBJ1-5
D gene: .
CDR3 protein: CASTLRGRNQPQHF
CDR3 DNA: TGTGCCAGCACCTTAAGGGGCAGGAATCAGCCCCAGCATTTT